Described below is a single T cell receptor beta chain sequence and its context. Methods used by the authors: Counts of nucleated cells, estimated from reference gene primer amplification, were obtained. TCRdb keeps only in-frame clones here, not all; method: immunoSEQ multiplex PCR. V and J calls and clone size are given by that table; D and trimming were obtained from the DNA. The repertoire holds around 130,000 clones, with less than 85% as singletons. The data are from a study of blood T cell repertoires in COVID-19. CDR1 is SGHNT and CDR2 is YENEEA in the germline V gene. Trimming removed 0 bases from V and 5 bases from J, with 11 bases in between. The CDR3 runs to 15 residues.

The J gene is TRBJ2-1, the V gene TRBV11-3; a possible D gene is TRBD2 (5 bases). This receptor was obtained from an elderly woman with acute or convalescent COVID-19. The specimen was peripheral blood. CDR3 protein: CASSLDGWGDNEQFF. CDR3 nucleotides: TGTGCCAGCAGCTTAGACGGGTGGGGAGACAATGAGCAGTTCTTC.